Shown below are 27 T cell receptor beta chains from a single sample sequenced in a study of control samples from healthy donors and cancer patients. Profiled with immunoSEQ multiplex PCR; TCRdb holds only in-frame clones, not every one. The sample consists of some 410,000 clones, approximately 90% of them appearing once. Input material: PBMCs. The source is a man aged 40-55 years with head and neck cancer.

In its sample, this clone was seen once. The chain carries TRBV11-2 and TRBJ2-4, with a tentative D call TRBD2 (6 bases). The V and J ends lost 4 bases and 0 bases respectively, with 10 bases between them. Per germline, CDR1 SGHAT and CDR2 FQNNGV. CDR3 length: 15 residues. CDR3 amino acids: CASSYSGGAKNIQYF. In DNA, the CDR3 is TGTGCCAGCAGCTATTCCGGGGGAGCCAAAAACATTCAGTACTTC.

This chain uses TRBV27 with TRBJ2-7; TRBD1 matches at 8 bases. J lost 3 bases, V lost 2 bases, and 12 bases had no gene match. From germline, CDR1 is MNHEY and CDR2 SMNVEV (reference sequence). This CDR3 has 17 amino acids. The CDR3: CASSLLLQGASIYEQYF. In nucleotides, the CDR3 is TGTGCCAGCAGTTTACTACTCCAGGGGGCCTCGATCTACGAGCAGTACTTC.

The J gene is TRBJ1-5, the V gene TRBV27; D remains unclear. This CDR3 has 16 residues. Germline V gene sequence: CDR1 MNHEY, CDR2 SMNVEV (reference sequence). Trimming left V 3 bases short and J 4 bases short, with 16 bases between. CDR3 nucleotide sequence: TGTGCCAGCAGTTTTTCCGGCACGCTATTAAATCAGCCCCAGCATTTT. As protein: CASSFSGTLLNQPQHF.

The rearrangement links TRBV9 to TRBJ2-1; D might be TRBD2 (5 bases). The CDR3 length is 15 residues. Trimming pared 1 base from V and 0 bases from J, leaving 8 bases between. Per the germline V gene, CDR1 is SGDLS and CDR2 is YYNGEE. The CDR3, as DNA: TGTGCCAGCAGCGTACGGGAAAACTCCTACAATGAGCAGTTCTTC. Its protein is CASSVRENSYNEQFF.

V is TRBV18 and J is TRBJ2-5; perhaps TRBD2 as D (5 bases). Trimming removed 3 bases from V and 7 bases from J, with 12 bases in between. The CDR3 contains 13 residues. In germline, CDR1 is KGHSH, CDR2 LQKENI. CDR3 DNA sequence: TGTGCCAGCTCACCGGAGGTTGAGGGGACCCAGTACTTC. It specifies CASSPEVEGTQYF. Full variable domain (missing parts from reference TRBV18 and TRBJ2-5): NAGVMQNPRHLVRRRGQEARLRCSPMKGHSHVYWYRQLPEEGLKFMVYLQKENIIDESGMPKERFSAEFPKEGPSILRIQQVVRGDSAAYFCASSPEVEGTQYFGPGTRLLVL.

This clone was observed once. The chain uses TRBV6-6 and TRBJ2-5; 12 bases match TRBD2. CDR1 is MNHNY and CDR2 is SVGAGI in the germline V gene (reference sequence). The ends lost 6 bases at V and 2 bases at J; junction bases unmatched: 7. The length of the CDR3 is 16 residues. The CDR3 DNA sequence: TGTGCCAGCAGGCTCCGGACTAGCGGGAATCAAGAGACCCAGTACTTC. Protein: CASRLRTSGNQETQYF.

This CDR3 is CASSEGSLNTEAFF. The CDR3 DNA is TGTGCCAGCAGTGAGGGGTCCCTGAACACTGAAGCTTTCTTT. This chain links TRBV25-1 with TRBJ1-1; D not certain. V was pared by 3 bases and J by 0 bases, with 8 bases between. Looked up from germline, CDR1 is MGHDK and CDR2 is SYGVNS. CDR3 length: 14 residues.

J is TRBJ1-3 and V is TRBV6-6; the D is unclear. Germline V lookup: CDR1 MNHNY, CDR2 SVGAGI (reference sequence). V was trimmed by 6 bases and J by 0 bases, leaving 9 bases between them. This CDR3 is built from 14 residues. CDR3 sequence (DNA): TGTGCCAGCAGACCCGACGTCTCTGGAAACACCATATATTTT. The encoded protein is CASRPDVSGNTIYF.

CDR3 sequence reads: CASSSASGVADTQYF. The CDR3 DNA follows: TGCGCCAGCAGCTCAGCCTCGGGGGTGGCAGATACGCAGTATTTT. The genes are TRBV5-1 and TRBJ2-3, with a weak D call TRBD2 (6 bases). The V end lost 3 bases, the J end lost 4 bases, and 15 bases lay between the germline ends. Germline V lookup: CDR1 SGHRS, CDR2 YFSETQ. The length of the CDR3 is 15 residues.

This chain joins TRBV27 and TRBJ2-5; 14 bases align to TRBD2. The J call may be wrong; the DNA end is better matched by TRBJ2-7. The length of the CDR3 is 14 residues. Per germline, CDR1 MNHEY and CDR2 SMNVEV (reference sequence). The CDR3 protein is CARGLAGDPYEQYF. The DNA for the CDR3 is TGTGCCAGGGGACTAGCGGGGGATCCCTACGAGCAGTACTTC.

CDR3 amino acids: CASSANRQTEAFF. Written as DNA, the CDR3 is TGTGCCAGCAGTGCCAATAGGCAGACTGAAGCTTTCTTT. The chain combines TRBV6-4 with TRBJ1-1; D unresolved. Germline V gene lookup returns CDR1 MRHNA and CDR2 SNTAGT. The CDR3 spans 13 residues. Trimming shortened V by 4 bases and J by 5 bases, and 11 bases separated the two germline ends.

In this sample, this clone turned up a few times. The chain recombines TRBV6-6 with TRBJ1-5; TRBD1 is a possible D gene (6 bases). CDR3 length: 16 residues. Germline CDR1 MNHNY, CDR2 SVGAGI (reference sequence). Trimming cost V 5 bases and J 0 bases, with 14 bases left between them. The CDR3 loop reads CASSPRTAHSNQPQHF. The CDR3 DNA follows: TGTGCCAGCAGTCCCCGGACAGCCCATAGCAATCAGCCCCAGCATTTT.

The rearrangement links TRBV19 to TRBJ1-1; D unclear. CDR3 length: 11 residues. V was clipped by 5 bases and J by 5 bases, with 6 bases between them. The germline V gene encodes CDR1 LNHDA and CDR2 SQIVND (reference sequence). The CDR3 DNA reads as TGTGCCAGTAGTCTCGGGACTGAAGCTTTCTTT. This codes for CASSLGTEAFF.

Written as DNA, the CDR3 is TGTGCCAGCAGCGAGAGCGGGGGGGTCACCGGGGAGCTGTTTTTT. Its translation is CASSESGGVTGELFF. The J gene is TRBJ2-2, the V gene TRBV9, with 10 positions matching TRBD2. The germline gives CDR1 SGDLS, CDR2 YYNGEE. The length of the CDR3 is 15 residues. V trimming: 3 bases; J trimming: 4 bases; junction bases outside the gene matches: 3.

The rearrangement joins TRBV4-1 to TRBJ2-5; 9 positions match TRBD2. The length of the CDR3 is 16 residues. Germline V CDR1 and CDR2: MGHRA, YSYEKL. V lost 3 bases to trimming and J lost 4 bases; unmatched junction nucleotides: 9. The CDR3: CASSHEGRGGRETQYF. The CDR3 coding sequence is TGCGCCAGCAGCCATGAGGGGCGGGGGGGCCGAGAGACCCAGTACTTC.

The chain uses TRBV5-4 and TRBJ2-5, with D tentatively TRBD1 or TRBD2 (5 bases each). CDR3 length equals 14 residues. The V and J ends lost 4 bases and 4 bases respectively, with 14 bases between them. CDR1 is SGHNT and CDR2 is YYREEE in the germline V gene (reference sequence). The CDR3 reads CASSPYEGRETQYF. Here the CDR3 DNA reads TGTGCCAGCAGCCCGTATGAGGGGAGAGAGACCCAGTACTTC.

This rearrangement joins TRBV9 to TRBJ2-1; 7 bases are a match to TRBD2. V lost 4 bases and J lost 0; bases outside the gene matches: 10. CDR1 SGDLS and CDR2 YYNGEE come from the germline V gene. The CDR3 spans 17 residues. CDR3 nucleotide sequence: TGTGCCAGCAGCCCCCGACTAGCCCAGAGCTCCTACAATGAGCAGTTCTTC. It yields the protein CASSPRLAQSSYNEQFF.

This clone is a singleton in its sample. The CDR3 region is CATSPGQTYEQYF. The CDR3 DNA sequence: TGTGCCACCAGCCCGGGACAAACTTACGAGCAGTACTTC. The chain has TRBV15 and TRBJ2-7; D is perhaps TRBD1 (6 bases). Germline V gene data show CDR1 as LNHNV and CDR2 as YYDKDF (reference sequence). The germline V and J ends were trimmed by 5 bases and 4 bases, with 12 bases remaining between them. The CDR3 loop spans 13 amino acids.

The chain links TRBV30 to TRBJ2-2; D remains ambiguous. Trimming removed 1 base from V and 7 bases from J, with 13 bases in between. This CDR3 has 14 amino acids. The germline CDR1 and CDR2 sequences are GTSNPN and SVGIG (reference sequence). This CDR3 reads CAWSETVLVGELFF. The CDR3 DNA sequence: TGTGCCTGGAGTGAAACAGTCTTGGTCGGGGAGCTGTTTTTT.

This chain joins TRBV5-1 and TRBJ1-2, with D tentatively TRBD1 (6 bases). The CDR3 extends over 13 amino acids. The germline V gene encodes CDR1 SGHRS and CDR2 YFSETQ. Trimming took 3 bases from V and 8 from J, leaving 14 bases between them. The chain's CDR3 is CASSSHRVRGYTF. Written as DNA, the CDR3 is TGCGCCAGCAGCTCACACAGGGTTCGCGGCTACACCTTC.

The rearrangement links TRBV19 to TRBJ2-1; D tentatively fits TRBD1 or TRBD2 (5 bases each). The germline V gene encodes CDR1 LNHDA and CDR2 SQIVND (reference sequence). This CDR3 has 15 residues. Trimming cost V 3 bases and J 6 bases, with 15 bases left between them. The CDR3 nucleotides read TGTGCCAGTAGTATCCAAGTTACCGGGGCCAATGAGCAGTTCTTC. Its translation: CASSIQVTGANEQFF.

CDR3 amino acids: CSVEDSQGITAQYF. The CDR3 nucleotides are TGCAGCGTTGAAGACTCCCAGGGTATCACGGCGCAGTATTTT. V gene TRBV29-1 combines with J gene TRBJ2-3, with D possibly being TRBD1 (5 bases). The CDR3 is 14 amino acids. Trimming took off 0 bases at V and 10 bases at J, with 17 bases between the two ends. CDR1 SQVTM and CDR2 ANQGSEA come from the germline V gene.

V usage is TRBV5-1 and J usage is TRBJ2-5; D is unresolved. Germline V gene lookup returns CDR1 SGHRS and CDR2 YFSETQ. The CDR3 runs 11 residues. The germline V and J ends were trimmed by 4 bases and 5 bases, with 6 bases remaining between them. CDR3 nucleotide sequence: TGCGCCAGCAGCACCATGGAGACCCAGTACTTC. Protein: CASSTMETQYF.

This clone was counted between two and nine times. J is TRBJ2-2 and V is TRBV27; TRBD1 is a possible D gene (6 bases). Germline CDR1 is MNHEY and CDR2 is SMNVEV (reference sequence). The CDR3 totals 15 residues. The germline V and J ends were trimmed by 2 bases and 5 bases, with 12 bases remaining between them. The chain's CDR3 is CASSLSTGSTGELFF. CDR3 DNA sequence: TGTGCCAGCAGTTTAAGCACAGGGAGTACCGGGGAGCTGTTTTTT.

The chain carries TRBV30 and TRBJ1-4; 9 bases align to TRBD1. CDR1 and CDR2 from the germline V gene are GTSNPN and SVGIG (reference sequence). V lost 8 bases, J lost 0 bases, and 10 bases stayed unmatched. The CDR3 extends over 16 amino acids. The DNA of the CDR3 is TGTGCCAGTTCCGGGACAGGGATTGCAACTAATGAAAAACTGTTTTTT. This sequence encodes CASSGTGIATNEKLFF.

The chain employs TRBV27 and TRBJ2-1; D possibly corresponds to TRBD2 (6 bases). This CDR3 has 14 amino acids. V dropped 3 bases and J dropped 6 bases, with 12 bases sitting between them. CDR1 and CDR2 (germline): MNHEY, SMNVEV (reference sequence). The CDR3 coding sequence is TGTGCCAGCAGTTTGAGTAGCGGATTCAATGAGCAGTTCTTC. This encodes CASSLSSGFNEQFF.

The chain employs TRBV5-6 and TRBJ2-3; 8 positions match TRBD2. Germline CDR1 reads SGHDT; CDR2 reads YYEEEE. The CDR3 covers 18 residues. The V and J ends lost 0 bases and 1 base, in that order; junction bases with no gene match: 10. Here the CDR3 reads CASSLVRGGQAGTDTQYF. CDR3 coding DNA: TGTGCCAGCAGCTTGGTTCGCGGGGGGCAGGCCGGCACAGATACGCAGTATTTT.